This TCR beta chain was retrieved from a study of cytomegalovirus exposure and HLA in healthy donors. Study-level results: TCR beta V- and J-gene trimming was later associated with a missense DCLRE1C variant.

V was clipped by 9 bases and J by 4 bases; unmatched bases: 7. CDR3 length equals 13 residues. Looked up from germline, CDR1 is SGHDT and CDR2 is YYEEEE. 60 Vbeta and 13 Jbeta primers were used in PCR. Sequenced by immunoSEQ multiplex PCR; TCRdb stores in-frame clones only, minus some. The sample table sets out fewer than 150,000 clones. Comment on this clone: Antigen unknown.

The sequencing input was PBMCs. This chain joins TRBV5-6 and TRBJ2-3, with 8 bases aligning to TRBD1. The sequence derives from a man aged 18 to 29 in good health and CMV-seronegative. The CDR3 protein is CATRETGADTQYF. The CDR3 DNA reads TGTGCCACCAGGGAGACAGGGGCAGATACGCAGTATTTT.